Described below is a single T cell receptor beta chain sequence and its context. Its antigen remains unknown. Some clones are missing from TCRdb's copy, which holds only in-frame ones; the method was immunoSEQ multiplex PCR. Here the sample spans roughly 16,000 clones, 80% being singletons. This record comes from a study of T cell clones after liver transplantation. As for the study in general: In this trial, immunosuppression withdrawal was attempted within 2 years of liver transplant. Patients counted as tolerant after at least one year off all immunosuppression, enzymes not exceeding twice normal. Graft-donor-reactive sequences were compared with third-party-reactive TCRbeta sequences from pre-transplant mixed lymphocyte reactions.

Study-wide points: In a couple of subjects, few donor cells limited the measurable donor-reactive repertoire.

V lost 7 bases to trimming and J lost 2 bases, with 13 bases between them. Germline V lookup: CDR1 MNHNY, CDR2 SVGAGI (reference sequence). CDR3 length equals 14 residues. The source was CD8+ T cells from blood, collected about 50 months after liver transplant. This clonotype was obtained from a human patient who received a liver transplant. Some T cells may be supplied by the graft donor. The rearrangement joins TRBV6-6 to TRBJ2-3, with unresolved D. In DNA, the CDR3 is TGTGCCAGCACTACGGAAACTTTCACAGATACGCAGTATTTT. Protein product: CASTTETFTDTQYF.